These 8 T cell receptor beta chains share one sample of origin, sequenced in a study of cytomegalovirus exposure and HLA in healthy donors. It was with 60 Vbeta and 13 Jbeta primers that the PCR ran. Assay: immunoSEQ multiplex PCR; the TCRdb copy retains only in-frame clones and omits some. The sample carries 75,000 to 95,000 clones, over 60% recorded once. Sequencing input: PBMCs. The source of these receptors is a woman aged 40-49 years in good health and CMV-seropositive.

In DNA form, the CDR3 reads TGTGCCAGCAGCTTAAATCCCCCAATCGGGTCTGGGGCCAACGTCCTGACTTTC. As protein: CASSLNPPIGSGANVLTF. The chain employs TRBV7-9 and TRBJ2-6; no firm D call. CDR1 is SEHNR, CDR2 FQNEAQ, per germline (reference sequence). This CDR3 has 18 amino acids. V dropped 2 bases and J dropped 1 base, with 15 bases sitting between them.

The chain joins TRBV7-9 to TRBJ2-4; 10 bases fit TRBD1. Trimming at V came to 5 bases and at J to 3 bases, leaving 13 bases not matched to a gene. The CDR3 is 18 amino acids. Germline loops: CDR1 SEHNR, CDR2 FQNEAQ (reference sequence). The CDR3 coding sequence is TGTGCCAGCAGCCCCCGGGACAGGGGAGGTTTCGGCAAAAACATTCAGTACTTC. This sequence encodes CASSPRDRGGFGKNIQYF.

V gene TRBV21-1 combines with J gene TRBJ1-2; TRBD1, the table's D call, lacks a check against the DNA. TRBV21-1 represents a pseudogene. The CDR3 length is 17 residues. The DNA for the CDR3 is TGTGCCAGCACAGCACTCACGACAGGGGCCCGCCGGCGGGGCTACACCTTC. It specifies CASTALTTGARRRGYTF.

The rearrangement uses TRBV7-2 and TRBJ2-1, with TRBD2 identical over 11 bases. Per the germline V gene, CDR1 is SGHTA and CDR2 is FQGNSA. V trimming: 5 bases; J trimming: 2 bases; junction bases outside the gene matches: 5. This CDR3 is 16 amino acids long. The CDR3 DNA reads as TGTGCCAGCAGCACCGGGACTAGCGGTCCCTACAATGAGCAGTTCTTC. This sequence encodes CASSTGTSGPYNEQFF. The whole variable domain, filled in from reference TRBV7-2 and TRBJ2-1, reads GAGVSQSPSNKVTEKGKDVELRCDPISGHTALYWYRQSLGQGLEFLIYFQGNSAPDKSGLPSDRFSAERTGGSVSTLTIQRTQQEDSAVYLCASSTGTSGPYNEQFFGPGTRLTVL.

The rearrangement links TRBV5-1 to TRBJ2-1, with 10 bases aligning to TRBD2. The J segment lost 0 bases and the V segment lost 2 bases, leaving 5 bases of the junction unmatched. The CDR3 consists of 17 residues. Looked up from germline, CDR1 is SGHRS and CDR2 is YFSETQ. The CDR3 DNA reads TGCGCCAGCAGCTTATCTAGCGGGAGTGGCTCCTACAATGAGCAGTTCTTC. Its protein product is CASSLSSGSGSYNEQFF.

The chain carries TRBV5-1 and TRBJ1-1; D unclear. Trimming left V 4 bases short and J 6 bases short, with 22 bases between. In germline, CDR1 is SGHRS, CDR2 YFSETQ. CDR3 length: 16 amino acids. This CDR3 reads CASSPLGGRVVSEAFF. The CDR3 nucleotides read TGCGCCAGCAGCCCCCTCGGTGGGAGGGTTGTATCTGAAGCTTTCTTT. Based on the CDR3 plus reference TRBV5-1 and TRBJ1-1, the full variable domain is KAGVTQTPRYLIKTRGQQVTLSCSPISGHRSVSWYQQTPGQGLQFLFEYFSETQRNKGNFPGRFSGRQFSNSRSEMNVSTLELGDSALYLCASSPLGGRVVSEAFFGQGTRLTVV.

The chain joins TRBV5-5 to TRBJ2-7; D ambiguous. This CDR3 is 12 amino acids long. Trimming removed 0 bases at V and 4 bases at J, with 5 bases between. The germline V gene has CDR1 SGHKS and CDR2 YYEKEE (reference sequence). For the CDR3, the DNA is TGTGCCAGCAGCTTGGTCGCGTACGAGCAGTACTTC. Amino acid sequence: CASSLVAYEQYF.

This clone was picked up one time. The chain recombines TRBV9 with TRBJ1-1, with D possibly TRBD1 on 6 matching bases. Germline V gene sequence: CDR1 SGDLS, CDR2 YYNGEE. V was pared by 0 bases and J by 4 bases, with 13 bases between. CDR3 length: 15 amino acids. CDR3 loop: CASSVEGGDFTEAFF. The DNA for the CDR3 is TGTGCCAGCAGCGTAGAAGGGGGGGATTTCACTGAAGCTTTCTTT.